The present T cell receptor beta chain was sequenced within a study of T cells after yellow fever vaccination. V lost 5 bases and J 5 bases, leaving 16 bases between the germline ends. The germline CDR1 and CDR2 sequences are SGHTA and FQGTGA. The CDR3 consists of 15 residues. There are a few counts of this clonotype. TCRdb re-called the 5' RACE reads through MiXCR, storing one row per CDR3 protein. The data hold 300,000 to 400,000 distinct CDR3 sequences, with approximately 9% observed a single time. The chain recombines TRBV7-3 with TRBJ2-1, with D uncertain. The sequence derives from a man aged 18 to 29 who received the YFV17D yellow fever vaccine. This specimen consisted of PBMCs, obtained on the day of the first yellow fever vaccination. The CDR3 DNA follows: TGTGCCAGCAGCCTCATGTGGGCCAAAGACAATGAGCAGTTCTTC. Translation: CASSLMWAKDNEQFF. The full variable domain, completed using reference TRBV7-3 and TRBJ2-1, is GAGVSQTPSNKVTEKGKYVELRCDPISGHTALYWYRQSLGQGPEFLIYFQGTGAADDSGLPNDRFFAVRPEGSVSTLKIQRTERGDSAVYLCASSLMWAKDNEQFFGPGTRLTVL.